In this sample, the clone carrying this TCR beta chain turned up a few times. The target antigen is unknown. This entry belongs to a study of Graves' ophthalmopathy and Graves' hyperthyroidism. Study-wide results and limits: With about 71% sensitivity and about 72% specificity, the model predicted ophthalmopathy progression.

RNA transcripts provided the template for amplifying TCR beta CDR3 regions. RT-PCR with HTBI primers came first, then second-round multiplex PCR. MiXCR was run by TCRdb on the multiplex PCR reads, yielding one entry per CDR3 protein. The sample includes some 750,000 distinct CDR3 sequences, 35% to 50% of them seen just once. The TCR sequence derives from an adult man with Graves' ophthalmopathy. Material: peripheral blood.

The CDR3: CATSDPGTDYGYTF. In DNA, the CDR3 is TGTGCCACCAGTGATCCCGGGACAGACTATGGCTACACCTTC. The gene calls are TRBV7-2 and TRBJ1-2, with TRBD1 matching 7 bases. Germline assignment: CDR1 SGHTA and CDR2 FQGNSA. V was clipped by 10 bases and J by 3 bases; unmatched bases: 11. This CDR3 spans 14 amino acids. The variable domain in full, completed from reference TRBV7-2 and TRBJ1-2, reads GAGVSQSPSNKVTEKGKDVELRCDPISGHTALYWYRQSLGQGLEFLIYFQGNSAPDKSGLPSDRFSAERTGGSVSTLTIQRTQQEDSAVYLCATSDPGTDYGYTFGSGTRLTVV.